The 11 T cell receptor beta chains listed next were all sequenced from one sample in a study of blood T cell repertoires in COVID-19 (dated by TCRdb to 2020 to 2021). The library relied on the immunoSEQ multiplex PCR assay. The immuneACCESS repertoire file appears here via TCRdb, limited to in-frame rearrangements. These files lack a portion of the clones; in checked studies, under half of the deficit traces to unresolved V genes, and the cause of the others is not known. The sample includes under 300,000 clones, with around 90% observed a single time. Over 0.8% of the sample belongs to the ten largest clones. Specimen: peripheral blood. These receptors originate from a man aged 30 to 45 with COVID-19, enrolled during active disease.

The gene calls are TRBV2 and TRBJ2-7; 11 bases line up with TRBD2. Germline V gene lookup returns CDR1 SNHLY and CDR2 FYNNEI. The CDR3 length is 16 residues. Losses at the gene ends were 3 bases for V and 3 bases for J; bases not matched to a gene: 7. The CDR3: CASSDRRTSGHYEQYF. CDR3 DNA sequence: TGTGCCAGCAGTGATCGCAGGACTAGCGGGCACTACGAGCAGTACTTC.

This sequence joins TRBV7-2 and TRBJ2-4, with 8 positions matching TRBD1. V lost 0 bases and J lost 1; bases outside the gene matches: 14. Per the germline V gene, CDR1 is SGHTA and CDR2 is FQGNSA. The CDR3 is 20 amino acids. The CDR3 sequence is CASSLAYRGRTGKAKNIQYF. The CDR3 nucleotides are TGTGCCAGCAGCTTAGCGTATAGGGGTCGGACAGGGAAGGCCAAAAACATTCAGTACTTC.

The chain carries TRBV6-5 and TRBJ1-2, with D perhaps matching TRBD1 (6 bases). Looked up from germline, CDR1 is MNHEY and CDR2 is SVGAGI. The CDR3 is 12 residues long. The V and J ends lost 4 bases and 8 bases respectively, with 11 bases between them. The CDR3 DNA reads TGTGCCAGCAGTTTCCGAGGGGGAGGCTACACCTTC. Its protein is CASSFRGGGYTF.

The rearrangement joins TRBV6-5 to TRBJ1-2; D is possibly TRBD1 (5 bases). This CDR3 contains 14 residues. V was cut by 6 bases and J by 7 bases, with 18 bases left in between. CDR1 is MNHEY and CDR2 is SVGAGI in the germline V gene. CDR3 sequence reads: CASRQEAGMAGYTF. In DNA, the CDR3 is TGTGCCAGCAGACAGGAAGCAGGGATGGCTGGCTACACCTTC.

The J gene is TRBJ2-5, the V gene TRBV10-1; 8 bases map to TRBD2. This CDR3 spans 13 amino acids. Germline values: CDR1 WNHNN, CDR2 SYGVQD (reference sequence). With 5 bases clipped from V and 4 bases from J, the junction kept 3 bases outside the gene matches. The chain's CDR3 is CASSQAGAETQYF. CDR3 DNA sequence: TGCGCCAGCAGTCAAGCGGGGGCAGAGACCCAGTACTTC.

This chain uses TRBV15 with TRBJ2-1; D is undetermined. Trimming pared 0 bases from V and 9 bases from J, leaving 6 bases between. The germline V gene encodes CDR1 LNHNV and CDR2 YYDKDF (reference sequence). This CDR3 region has 12 residues. The chain's CDR3 is CATSRDLGEQFF. The CDR3 nucleotides read TGTGCCACCAGCAGAGATCTCGGTGAGCAGTTCTTC.

The genes are TRBV5-1 and TRBJ2-7; TRBD1 aligns across 7 bases. There are 15 residues in the CDR3. Germline assignment: CDR1 SGHRS and CDR2 YFSETQ. V lost 0 bases, J lost 1 base, and 4 bases stayed unmatched. CDR3 residues: CASSLEGTVSYEQYF. The CDR3 DNA sequence: TGCGCCAGCAGCTTGGAAGGGACAGTATCCTACGAGCAGTACTTC.

The V and J genes are TRBV7-2 and TRBJ1-2; possible D gene TRBD1, 5 bases. V was trimmed by 5 bases and J by 3 bases, leaving 7 bases between them. Looked up from germline, CDR1 is SGHTA and CDR2 is FQGNSA. This CDR3 contains 12 residues. As DNA, the CDR3 is TGTGCCAGCAGCGGGGGGTACTATGGCTACACCTTC. It codes for CASSGGYYGYTF.

This rearrangement joins TRBV14 to TRBJ2-6; 9 bases line up with TRBD1. Germline values: CDR1 SGHDN, CDR2 FVKESK. CDR3 length equals 18 residues. The junction had 6 bases not matched to a gene; V was cut back by 3 bases and J by 0 bases. The chain's CDR3 is CASSQGQGRISGANVLTF. The CDR3 region has the DNA TGTGCCAGCAGCCAGGGACAGGGTCGCATCTCTGGGGCCAACGTCCTGACTTTC.

V is TRBV7-2 and J is TRBJ2-7, with 12 positions matching TRBD2. J lost 3 bases, V lost 3 bases, and 3 bases had no gene match. Germline assignment: CDR1 SGHTA and CDR2 FQGNSA. The CDR3 is 15 residues long. This chain's CDR3 is CASSLLAGGLYEQYF. Here the CDR3 DNA reads TGTGCCAGCAGCTTGCTAGCGGGGGGGCTCTACGAGCAGTACTTC. Looking up the rest from reference TRBV7-2 and TRBJ2-7 gives the full variable domain: GAGVSQSPSNKVTEKGKDVELRCDPISGHTALYWYRQSLGQGLEFLIYFQGNSAPDKSGLPSDRFSAERTGGSVSTLTIQRTQQEDSAVYLCASSLLAGGLYEQYFGPGTRLTVT.

The chain uses TRBV19 and TRBJ2-1; TRBD2 is a possible D gene (5 bases). CDR3 length equals 16 residues. CDR1 and CDR2 from the germline V gene are LNHDA and SQIVND (reference sequence). The V and J ends lost 1 base and 4 bases respectively, with 14 bases between them. The CDR3: CASSIGPEGKYNEQFF. The CDR3 DNA reads as TGTGCCAGTAGTATAGGACCTGAGGGCAAATACAATGAGCAGTTCTTC.